What follows describes a single T cell receptor beta chain. The target of this receptor is not known. Nothing much larger sits one base from this clone, and base qualities are not available. The source of the sample is a study of the immune and genomic landscape of osteosarcoma (dated by TCRdb to about 2020). In the study overall: The overall cohort comprised more than 40 pediatric and adult patients with high-grade osteosarcoma, with a median age at diagnosis of 25 to 30 years (range roughly 5-85). The cohort was enriched for poor-risk disease, with roughly 73% showing unfavorable pathologic response to standard therapy and more than 65% deceased. In the overall cohort, 60% of patients were male, and around 76% had localized disease at diagnosis. To define immunogenic potential, the study profiled osteosarcoma specimens using whole genome, RNA and T-cell receptor sequencing, along with immunohistochemistry and reverse phase protein arrays. The osteosarcoma immunogenomic landscape was characterized by integrating TCR sequencing results with transcriptome, protein array and immunostaining data. The goal of the study was to explain why immune checkpoint inhibitors have shown limited clinical activity in osteosarcoma. A few patients contributed two samples from the same tumor site.

Post-treatment primary, local recurrence and metastasis tumors from poor-prognosis patients were used as specimens. What the authors observed across the whole study: TCR productive clonality was higher in the immune-hot C3 cluster than the cold C1 cluster but still low overall. Overall, productive TCR clonality was low, with an average of 0.09 and a maximum of 0.3, which suggests limited T-cell clonal expansion. Because osteosarcoma is rare and all possible samples were collected, sample size was not determined by any statistical method. Matched blood was collected from only a couple of patients, alongside the frozen tumor specimens. A handful of cases had a single hyperexpanded clone dominating the repertoire, and all had fewer than 100 T-cell clonotypes. The clonality benchmarks were taken from external normal skin and healthy peripheral blood data instead of from matched normal tissue.

The ImmunoSEQ Assay (Adaptive Biotechnologies) was used to immunosequence the CDR3 regions of the TCR beta chain. In the source study's methods: The ImmunoSEQ Analyzer platform was used to export TCRB rearrangements, read counts, read proportions and gene usage. T-cell clonality was calculated from productive rearrangements as 1 minus Pielou's evenness. Clonal space homeostasis binned clonotypes as rare, small, medium, large or hyperexpanded (0.01 to 1 of the repertoire). TCR productive clonality was compared across immune clusters C1, C2 and C3 using the Wilcoxon rank sum test. TCRdb took over this immuneACCESS table, retaining in-frame rearrangements with V and J assigned. Such tables are incomplete; in checked studies, under half of the missing clones stem from an unresolved V gene, and the remainder is unexplained. The DNA gave D and trimming, while V, J and clone size come from that table. Recorded for this sample are over 1,500 clones; around 62% of them occurred a single time. The ten largest clones capture around 19% of the sample.

From V the trimming removes 4 bases and from J it removes 4 bases, while the gene matches leave 7 bases of the junction unaccounted for. From its cysteine to its phenylalanine, the CDR3 spans 16 amino acids. Only CDR3 DNA is held: 48 bases, read in frame from base 1. The CDR1 and CDR2 encoded by the germline V gene are LGHNA and YNFKEQ. What was sequenced was primary tumor tissue from the T10 vertebra. Reading the label with the study, this specimen's cell subset or site is: resected primary osteosarcoma tumor. The rearrangement joined TRBV4-2 to TRBJ2-2; 9 junctional bases match TRBD1. The sequence was collected from a man aged 18 to 29 with osteosarcoma. The age is the age at diagnosis. CDR3 protein: CASSLGQGGITGELFF. Read as DNA, the sequence is TGTGCCAGCAGCCTGGGACAGGGCGGGATCACCGGGGAGCTGTTTTTT.